This passage covers 21 T cell receptor beta chains from one sample sequenced in a study of cytomegalovirus exposure and HLA in healthy donors. PCR was performed using 60 Vbeta and 13 Jbeta primers. Method: immunoSEQ multiplex PCR; TCRdb's copy keeps in-frame clones and lacks some. The sample lists 160,000 or so clones; just over 75% were seen once. The specimen was PBMCs. Receptors originate from a man in his forties or fifties in good health and CMV-seronegative.

This clone was recorded once. The chain combines TRBV5-4 with TRBJ2-7; 13 bases line up with TRBD2. The length of the CDR3 is 15 residues. Trimming removed 2 bases from V and 5 bases from J; junction bases left unmatched: 4. In germline, CDR1 is SGHNT, CDR2 YYREEE (reference sequence). The CDR3 nucleotides read TGTGCCAGCAGCTTACTAGCGGGAGGGCTTGACGAGCAGTACTTC. Translating it yields CASSLLAGGLDEQYF.

V usage is TRBV28 and J usage is TRBJ2-3, with 12 nucleotides matching TRBD2. Per germline, CDR1 MDHEN and CDR2 SYDVKM. The CDR3 is 19 amino acids. J lost 3 bases, V lost 4 bases, and 14 bases had no gene match. In DNA, the CDR3 is TGTGCCAGCAGTTCCCCACGACTAGCGGGAGTGTCTAAGACAGATACGCAGTATTTT. Translating gives CASSSPRLAGVSKTDTQYF.

The chain links TRBV27 to TRBJ2-7, with D possibly being TRBD1 (5 bases). V lost 0 bases and J lost 3, with 12 bases in between. The CDR3 has 15 amino acids. CDR1 MNHEY and CDR2 SMNVEV come from the germline V gene (reference sequence). The CDR3 here is CASSLSLGHIYEQYV. DNA of the CDR3: TGTGCCAGCAGTTTATCCCTCGGACATATCTACGAGCAGTACGTC.

This clone showed up just once. The gene calls are TRBV5-1 and TRBJ2-7; no definite D call. This CDR3 is built from 11 residues. Germline-derived CDR1 and CDR2 are SGHRS and YFSETQ. The V and J ends lost 4 bases and 1 base respectively, with 3 bases between them. The CDR3 sequence is CASSPSYEQYF. CDR3 coding DNA: TGCGCCAGCAGCCCTTCCTACGAGCAGTACTTC.

CDR3 sequence: CASSLTIGTGYGANVLTF. DNA for the CDR3: TGTGCCAGCAGCTTAACTATAGGGACAGGGTATGGGGCCAACGTCCTGACTTTC. The chain links TRBV7-3 to TRBJ2-6, with TRBD1 identical over 9 bases. V was pared by 0 bases and J by 3 bases, with 6 bases of the junction left unmatched. The CDR3 is 18 residues long. Germline V gives CDR1 SGHTA, CDR2 FQGTGA. Looking up the rest from reference TRBV7-3 and TRBJ2-6 gives the full variable domain: GAGVSQTPSNKVTEKGKYVELRCDPISGHTALYWYRQSLGQGPEFLIYFQGTGAADDSGLPNDRFFAVRPEGSVSTLKIQRTERGDSAVYLCASSLTIGTGYGANVLTFGAGSRLTVL.

The genes are TRBV6-1 and TRBJ2-7; weak D call: TRBD2 (5 bases). CDR3 length: 14 residues. Germline CDR1 and CDR2: MNHNS and SASEGT. Between the trimmed V and J ends, which lost 7 bases and 0 bases, there was a span of 13 bases. The CDR3 spells CASTPGADSYEQYF. CDR3 in DNA: TGTGCCAGCACCCCCGGAGCGGACTCCTACGAGCAGTACTTC.

The chain is built from TRBV7-3 and TRBJ2-1; D not certain. The CDR3 spans 16 residues. The V and J ends lost 2 bases and 2 bases respectively, with 13 bases between them. The germline V gene has CDR1 SGHTA and CDR2 FQGTGA. The CDR3 spells CASSLGLAAAYNEQFF. The DNA for the CDR3 is TGTGCCAGCAGCTTAGGCCTGGCGGCAGCCTACAATGAGCAGTTCTTC.

The chain combines TRBV5-6 with TRBJ2-2; D remains unclear. Germline V gene data show CDR1 as SGHDT and CDR2 as YYEEEE. Trimming shortened V by 4 bases and J by 4 bases, and 17 bases separated the two germline ends. This CDR3 spans 16 amino acids. The CDR3 DNA is TGTGCCAGCAGCCGCTCGCCTCACGGTGGCACCGGGGAGCTGTTTTTT. It codes for CASSRSPHGGTGELFF.

This chain links TRBV9 with TRBJ1-1, with unresolved D. The germline gives CDR1 SGDLS, CDR2 YYNGEE. The CDR3 sequence is 14 residues long. Trimming left V 4 bases short and J 1 base short, with 11 bases between. CDR3 region: CASSRGTGNTEAFF. The CDR3 nucleotides are TGTGCCAGCAGCCGCGGAACCGGGAACACTGAAGCTTTCTTT.

The V gene is TRBV5-1, the J gene TRBJ1-1; 8 positions agree with TRBD1. Germline CDR1 is SGHRS and CDR2 is YFSETQ. The V segment lost 3 bases and the J segment 5 bases; nucleotides outside the gene matches: 9. The CDR3 consists of 15 residues. The CDR3 coding sequence is TGCGCCAGCAGCTCGAAAGTGGACAGGGAAACTGAAGCTTTCTTT. This codes for CASSSKVDRETEAFF. Drawing the rest from reference TRBV5-1 and TRBJ1-1, the complete variable domain is KAGVTQTPRYLIKTRGQQVTLSCSPISGHRSVSWYQQTPGQGLQFLFEYFSETQRNKGNFPGRFSGRQFSNSRSEMNVSTLELGDSALYLCASSSKVDRETEAFFGQGTRLTVV.

The table lists this clone with a count of one. The V gene is TRBV27, the J gene TRBJ1-2, with TRBD1 matching over 8 bases. The CDR3 is made up of 15 amino acids. Germline values: CDR1 MNHEY, CDR2 SMNVEV (reference sequence). The ends lost 4 bases at V and 4 bases at J; junction bases unmatched: 8. In DNA, the CDR3 is TGTGCCAGCAGTTCGTCCTCCGGGACAGGCTATGGCTACACCTTC. Translation: CASSSSSGTGYGYTF.

The chain combines TRBV30 with TRBJ2-7; D gene ambiguous. The V gene lost 1 base and the J gene lost 3 bases, with 7 bases spanning the gap. CDR1 is GTSNPN, CDR2 SVGIG, per germline (reference sequence). The CDR3 runs to 12 residues. The DNA of the CDR3 is TGTGCCTGGAGTGGTGAGGACTACGAGCAGTACTTC. Translating gives CAWSGEDYEQYF.

For this clone: At one of its ends the junction is not consistent with the germline gene, which may arise from a read error. The rearrangement uses TRBV7-9 and TRBJ2-4, with D possibly matching TRBD2 (5 bases). There are 16 residues in the CDR3. The germline CDR1 and CDR2 sequences are SEHNR and FQNEAQ (reference sequence). CDR3 nucleotide sequence: TGTGCCAGCAGCTTTGTAAGCCCGAGGGCCAAAAACAGTCAGTACTTC. Translating gives CASSFVSPRAKNSQYF.

This clone was seen just once. For the CDR3, the DNA is TGTGCCAGTAGTACCGCGGACAGGGCGCCAGATACGCAGTATTTT. Translated, it gives CASSTADRAPDTQYF. The rearrangement joins TRBV19 to TRBJ2-3, with 8 bases identical to TRBD1. The CDR3 runs 15 residues. Germline trimming cut 4 bases from V and 4 bases from J; bases unmatched to any gene: 7. CDR1 is LNHDA and CDR2 is SQIVND in the germline V gene (reference sequence).

The chain employs TRBV18 and TRBJ1-4; TRBD1 matches at 9 bases. V lost 4 bases, J lost 2 bases, and 2 bases stayed unmatched. The CDR3 spans 15 residues. Germline V CDR1 and CDR2: KGHSH, LQKENI. CDR3 sequence: CASSRTGDTNEKLFF. CDR3 sequence (DNA): TGTGCCAGCTCACGGACAGGGGACACTAATGAAAAACTGTTTTTT.

V usage is TRBV9 and J usage is TRBJ2-1; maybe TRBD2 (5 bases). V dropped 0 bases and J dropped 2 bases, with 12 bases sitting between them. CDR1 is SGDLS, CDR2 YYNGEE, per germline. The CDR3 spans 16 residues. The CDR3 region has the DNA TGTGCCAGCAGCGTAGATACGGGATGGGCCTACAATGAGCAGTTCTTC. It specifies CASSVDTGWAYNEQFF.

The rearrangement uses TRBV6-1 and TRBJ2-6, with TRBD1 as a possible D gene (6 bases). In germline, CDR1 is MNHNS, CDR2 SASEGT. The CDR3 sequence is 15 residues long. The V end was cut by 8 bases, the J end by 0 bases, with 11 bases between. The CDR3 DNA is TGTGCCAGCTCCGGACAGAACTCTGGGGCCAACGTCCTGACTTTC. Translating gives CASSGQNSGANVLTF.

In its sample, this clone was seen once. This chain joins TRBV5-1 and TRBJ2-5; 11 bases are a match to TRBD2. Germline-derived CDR1 and CDR2 are SGHRS and YFSETQ. V trimming: 4 bases; J trimming: 2 bases; junction bases outside the gene matches: 7. The CDR3 totals 16 residues. CDR3 bases: TGCGCCAGCAGCGGGGGACTAGCGGTTTTTCAAGAGACCCAGTACTTC. Its translation is CASSGGLAVFQETQYF.

This clone is a singleton in its sample. The CDR3 here is CASSTRQGYGYTF. Here the CDR3 DNA reads TGTGCCAGCAGCACAAGACAGGGGTATGGCTACACCTTC. The chain employs TRBV5-6 and TRBJ1-2; 8 bases align to TRBD1. Trimming at V came to 4 bases and at J to 5 bases, leaving 4 bases not matched to a gene. The CDR3 covers 13 residues. Per germline, CDR1 SGHDT and CDR2 YYEEEE.

This sequence joins TRBV7-8 and TRBJ2-1; 14 positions match TRBD2. CDR3 size: 15 residues. Germline-derived CDR1 and CDR2 are SGHVS and FQNEAQ. With 1 base clipped from V and 7 bases from J, the junction kept 0 bases outside the gene matches. CDR3 nucleotide sequence: TGTGCCAGCAGCTTAGGACTAGCGGGAGGGAATGAGCAGTTCTTC. Protein sequence: CASSLGLAGGNEQFF.

The rearrangement uses TRBV5-4 and TRBJ1-2, with 9 bases that match TRBD1. Germline V gives CDR1 SGHNT, CDR2 YYREEE (reference sequence). This CDR3 contains 15 residues. V dropped 4 bases and J dropped 9; count of bases not matched to a gene: 13. The CDR3, as DNA: TGTGCCAGCAGCCATCAGGGACAGGGAGACTTTAGCTACACCTTC. Residues: CASSHQGQGDFSYTF.